This is a list of T cell receptor beta chains from one sample in a study of cytomegalovirus exposure and HLA in healthy donors. Generated by immunoSEQ multiplex PCR, the TCRdb table keeps only in-frame clones and is missing some. The table includes approximately 150,000 clones, 70% to 85% detected once. Sequencing was carried out using PBMCs. The origin of the receptors is a male donor in good health and CMV-seronegative. Each CDR3 is given without its conserved first and last residue. Only part of the rows carry a size: once, few, many, or a class if the clone is expanded.

j_gene: TRBJ2-5; v_gene: TRBV30; abundance: -; CDR3aa: AWSGVGETQY
j_gene: TRBJ1-5; v_gene: TRBV6-1; abundance: -; CDR3aa: ASSEVGGGQPQH
j_gene: TRBJ1-5; v_gene: TRBV27; abundance: -; CDR3aa: ATRESLNQPQH
j_gene: TRBJ2-3; v_gene: TRBV25-1; abundance: -; CDR3aa: ASSRHGTGDADTQY
j_gene: TRBJ2-2; v_gene: TRBV5-6; abundance: few; CDR3aa: ASSRTSGISYTGELF
j_gene: TRBJ2-7; v_gene: TRBV9; abundance: -; CDR3aa: ASSVDPQGRYEQY
j_gene: TRBJ1-4; v_gene: TRBV4-1; abundance: -; CDR3aa: ASSPRQGPNEKLF
j_gene: TRBJ2-2; v_gene: TRBV25-1; abundance: -; CDR3aa: ASSYDWNTGELF
j_gene: TRBJ2-7; v_gene: TRBV10-3; abundance: -; CDR3aa: AIRTLGGEQY
j_gene: TRBJ1-3; v_gene: TRBV4-3; abundance: -; CDR3aa: ASSQGADNSGNTIY
j_gene: TRBJ2-7; v_gene: TRBV27; abundance: -; CDR3aa: ASSLFFPVGEQY
j_gene: TRBJ2-7; v_gene: TRBV5-1; abundance: -; CDR3aa: ASSYDLASYEQY
j_gene: -; v_gene: TRBV5-1; abundance: -; CDR3aa: ASSFLSSYEQY
j_gene: TRBJ2-7; v_gene: TRBV9; abundance: -; CDR3aa: ASSVGVAGAFYEQY
j_gene: TRBJ2-7; v_gene: TRBV19; abundance: -; CDR3aa: ASSIWAGGTYEQY
j_gene: TRBJ2-7; v_gene: TRBV15; abundance: -; CDR3aa: ATSRGGTESYEQY
j_gene: TRBJ2-1; v_gene: TRBV5-1; abundance: -; CDR3aa: ASSLGASGFNEQF
j_gene: TRBJ2-7; v_gene: TRBV28; abundance: -; CDR3aa: ASSSPGQVSSYEQY
j_gene: TRBJ2-7; v_gene: TRBV6-5; abundance: -; CDR3aa: ASSYSAAEYSYEQY
j_gene: TRBJ2-1; v_gene: TRBV5-1; abundance: -; CDR3aa: ASSLFSGRVKNEQF
j_gene: TRBJ2-7; v_gene: TRBV28; abundance: -; CDR3aa: ASSPGVEQY
j_gene: TRBJ1-2; v_gene: TRBV7-2; abundance: -; CDR3aa: ASSTGVGGYGYT
j_gene: TRBJ1-4; v_gene: TRBV4-3; abundance: -; CDR3aa: ASSPQVGIEKLF
j_gene: TRBJ2-7; v_gene: TRBV5-1; abundance: -; CDR3aa: ASSLLQRQGLHEQY
j_gene: TRBJ2-7; v_gene: TRBV7-9; abundance: -; CDR3aa: ASSLTSAVSYEQY
j_gene: TRBJ1-1; v_gene: TRBV27; abundance: -; CDR3aa: ASRNGQGWTEAF
j_gene: TRBJ2-7; v_gene: TRBV6-1; abundance: -; CDR3aa: ASSGGLDRDEQY